This T cell receptor beta chain was observed in a study of blood T cell repertoires in COVID-19. Germline CDR1 is SGHTA and CDR2 is FQGNSA. J gave up 7 bases and V 5 bases, and 12 bases lay outside the gene matches. CDR3 size: 15 residues. The data were produced by immunoSEQ multiplex PCR, yet TCRdb's version contains in-frame clones alone and is incomplete. The sample shows around 450,000 clones, roughly 85% of them seen only once. The gene calls are TRBV7-2 and TRBJ2-7; 9 bases fit TRBD2. The sample consisted of PBMCs or T cells enriched from blood (not recorded which). The source is a woman younger than 30 with acute COVID-19. CDR3 amino acids: CASSPWDGLASEQYF. The CDR3 DNA reads as TGTGCCAGCAGCCCTTGGGATGGACTAGCGTCAGAGCAGTACTTC. The variable domain in full, completed from reference TRBV7-2 and TRBJ2-7, reads GAGVSQSPSNKVTEKGKDVELRCDPISGHTALYWYRQSLGQGLEFLIYFQGNSAPDKSGLPSDRFSAERTGGSVSTLTIQRTQQEDSAVYLCASSPWDGLASEQYFGPGTRLTVT.